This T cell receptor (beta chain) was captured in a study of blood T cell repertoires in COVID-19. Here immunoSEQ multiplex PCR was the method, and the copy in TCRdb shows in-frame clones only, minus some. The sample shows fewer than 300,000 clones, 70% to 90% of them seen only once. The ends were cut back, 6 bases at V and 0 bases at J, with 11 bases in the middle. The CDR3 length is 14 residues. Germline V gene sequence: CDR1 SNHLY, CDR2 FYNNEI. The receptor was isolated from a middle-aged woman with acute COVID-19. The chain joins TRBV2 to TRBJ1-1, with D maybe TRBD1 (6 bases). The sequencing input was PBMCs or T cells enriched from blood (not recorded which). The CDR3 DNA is TGTGCCAGCAGGGACAGACTTATGAACACTGAAGCTTTCTTT. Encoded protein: CASRDRLMNTEAFF.